Listed here is a single TCR beta chain. Its antigen is currently unknown. The data were obtained in a study of graft-versus-host responses after intestinal transplantation. Across the study: Induction using anti-thymocyte globulin, followed by tacrolimus and steroids for 2 to 4 years, was given to all recipients.

The CDR3 covers 14 residues. Germline CDR1 SGHDT, CDR2 YYEEEE. V was clipped by 4 bases and J by 7 bases, with 17 bases between them. Overall study findings and caveats: Among circulating GvH clones, peak levels were associated with early post-transplant declines in HvG clones. Within the allografts of patients who had graft-donor T cell macrochimerism, graft-versus-host to host-versus-graft clonal ratios were high. Recipient marrow harbored GvH clones, some of which surfaced first in ileum or blood.

TCRdb's copy holds only in-frame clones and misses some; the assay was immunoSEQ multiplex PCR. The sample lists 45,000 to 55,000 clones; about 90% were seen once. The receptor comes from a human patient who received an intestinal transplant, so some T cells may come from the graft donor. The chain links TRBV5-6 to TRBJ2-5; possible D gene TRBD1, 5 bases. The source was PBMCs, collected around 95 weeks after intestinal transplant. The CDR3 nucleotides read TGTGCCAGCAGCGGGCAGGGTGGGGTTGGGACCCAGTACTTC. This encodes CASSGQGGVGTQYF.